One and the same sample provided the 25 T cell receptor beta chains below, sequenced in a study of TIL therapy for anti-PD-1-resistant metastatic lung cancer (dated by TCRdb to about 2021). The meaning of the sample's time point label: pre-treatment sample, taken before nivolumab and TIL therapy. TCR beta CDR3 regions were amplified from genomic DNA by bias-controlled multiplex PCR with the immunoSEQ v3 hsTCRB kit. The clones in this table, taken by TCRdb from immuneACCESS, are in-frame only. Not every clone is retained; where verified, under half of the shortfall comes from an unresolved V gene, and the cause of the rest is unknown. The sample profile shows under 65,000 clones; 75% to 85% of them were found once. The ten largest clones represent 2.9% of the sample. The source material was blood, sampled at baseline. The receptors shown here come from a person between 25 and 80 years old with non-small cell lung cancer.

In this sample, this clone turned up a few times. V usage is TRBV7-2 and J usage is TRBJ2-1; D is unclear. The CDR3 sequence is 14 residues long. Germline V gene data show CDR1 as SGHTA and CDR2 as FQGNSA. V lost 1 base and J 8 bases, leaving 12 bases between the germline ends. The CDR3 sequence is CASSLVFGNHEQFF. The CDR3 nucleotides are TGTGCCAGCAGCTTAGTGTTTGGGAATCATGAGCAGTTCTTC.

V usage is TRBV4-2 and J usage is TRBJ1-4; no definite D call. CDR1 and CDR2 (germline): LGHNA, YNFKEQ. The CDR3 covers 14 residues. V gave up 3 bases and J gave up 0 bases, with 5 bases separating them. The CDR3 is CASSQAATNEKLFF. CDR3 bases: TGTGCCAGCAGCCAGGCAGCAACTAATGAAAAACTGTTTTTT.

This clone came up a few times. This chain connects TRBV19 to TRBJ2-1; TRBD2 agrees at 13 bases. This CDR3 has 14 amino acids. The V gene's germline CDR1 is LNHDA and CDR2 SQIVND (reference sequence). With 6 bases clipped from V and 4 bases from J, the junction kept 0 bases outside the gene matches. This chain's CDR3 is CASRGLAGYNEQFF. Written as DNA, the CDR3 is TGTGCCAGTAGGGGACTAGCGGGGTACAATGAGCAGTTCTTC. The full variable domain, its missing parts supplied by reference TRBV19 and TRBJ2-1, is DGGITQSPKYLFRKEGQNVTLSCEQNLNHDAMYWYRQDPGQGLRLIYYSQIVNDFQKGDIAEGYSVSREKKESFPLTVTSAQKNPTAFYLCASRGLAGYNEQFFGPGTRLTVL.

Ten or more counts support this clone. This chain joins TRBV10-2 and TRBJ2-7; a possible D gene is TRBD2 (6 bases). CDR1 and CDR2 from the germline V gene are WSHSY and SAAADI. The CDR3 has 16 residues. Trimming took 3 bases from V and 3 from J, leaving 18 bases between them. CDR3 sequence (DNA): TGCGCCAGCAGTGACCCAGTACCGGGAGCGCACTACGAGCAGTACTTC. It encodes CASSDPVPGAHYEQYF.

The chain is built from TRBV4-1 and TRBJ2-7; 8 bases align to TRBD1. This CDR3 spans 16 amino acids. V shed 1 base, J shed 5 bases, and the junction held 10 bases outside the gene matches. The germline CDR1 and CDR2 sequences are MGHRA and YSYEKL. In nucleotides, the CDR3 is TGCGCCAGCAGCCAAGTTTTATCCGGACAGGGCCACGAGCAGTACTTC. It specifies CASSQVLSGQGHEQYF.

This sequence joins TRBV15 and TRBJ2-2; D is perhaps TRBD1 (5 bases). CDR1 is LNHNV, CDR2 YYDKDF, per germline (reference sequence). This CDR3 contains 15 residues. V was shortened by 5 bases and J by 0 bases, with 10 bases between the two germline ends. The CDR3 spells CATSSRETNTGELFF. The CDR3 nucleotides are TGTGCCACCAGCTCCAGGGAAACGAACACCGGGGAGCTGTTTTTT. The full variable domain, with the rest looked up from reference TRBV15 and TRBJ2-2, is DAMVIQNPRYQVTQFGKPVTLSCSQTLNHNVMYWYQQKSSQAPKLLFHYYDKDFNNEADTPDNFQSRRPNTSFCFLDIRSPGLGDTAMYLCATSSRETNTGELFFGEGSRLTVL.

Here the CDR3 reads CASSLRQGRNEQFF. For the CDR3, the DNA is TGTGCCAGCAGCTTAAGACAGGGGAGGAATGAGCAGTTCTTC. The gene calls are TRBV11-2 and TRBJ2-1; 8 bases align to TRBD1. The CDR3 contains 14 residues. V lost 2 bases, J lost 7 bases, and 4 bases stayed unmatched. The V gene's germline CDR1 is SGHAT and CDR2 FQNNGV.

The CDR3 DNA sequence: TGTGCCAGTAGTCTTAGCGGGGGTAGCGCAGATACGCAGTATTTT. Residues: CASSLSGGSADTQYF. The chain combines TRBV19 with TRBJ2-3; 9 bases align to TRBD2. This CDR3 comprises 15 residues. V shed 5 bases and J 4 bases; nucleotides not matched to a gene: 7. Per germline, CDR1 LNHDA and CDR2 SQIVND (reference sequence).

The V call is TRBV28, the J call TRBJ2-7; 9 bases are shared with TRBD1. CDR1 and CDR2 (germline): MDHEN, SYDVKM. Germline trimming cut 6 bases from V and 4 bases from J; bases unmatched to any gene: 7. The CDR3 has 14 amino acids. The CDR3 region has the DNA TGTGCCAGCAGGGGGACAGGGAGAATGTACGAGCAGTACTTC. Amino acids: CASRGTGRMYEQYF.

This clone turned up a few times. The chain couples TRBV19 to TRBJ1-1; a possible D gene is TRBD1 (6 bases). V was pared by 6 bases and J by 5 bases, with 16 bases between. The germline V gene has CDR1 LNHDA and CDR2 SQIVND (reference sequence). CDR3 length: 14 residues. CDR3 in DNA: TGTGCCAGTAGCACACGACAGGATTTAACTGAAGCTTTCTTT. Amino acid sequence: CASSTRQDLTEAFF.

This clone was seen a single time. The chain links TRBV19 to TRBJ2-1; unclear D gene. This CDR3 spans 14 amino acids. CDR1 and CDR2 from the germline V gene are LNHDA and SQIVND (reference sequence). V was trimmed by 1 base and J by 9 bases, leaving 13 bases between them. The CDR3 DNA reads as TGTGCCAGTAGTATAGGGCCAAGAATTTCTGAGCAGTTCTTC. Translating it yields CASSIGPRISEQFF.

The gene calls are TRBV4-1 and TRBJ1-5; D is undetermined. This CDR3 is 16 amino acids long. Trimming cost V 3 bases and J 4 bases, with 16 bases left between them. Germline V lookup: CDR1 MGHRA, CDR2 YSYEKL. This chain's CDR3 is CASSHGREGSNQPQHF. The CDR3 DNA reads as TGCGCCAGCAGCCACGGGCGAGAAGGTTCGAATCAGCCCCAGCATTTT.

This clone was counted once. The chain joins TRBV7-8 to TRBJ1-2; TRBD1 is a possible D gene (5 bases). The length of the CDR3 is 14 residues. V was trimmed by 0 bases and J by 6 bases, leaving 11 bases between them. Germline V lookup: CDR1 SGHVS, CDR2 FQNEAQ. The CDR3 reads CASSLAAGLDGYTF. The CDR3, as DNA: TGTGCCAGCAGCTTAGCAGCAGGGTTGGATGGCTACACCTTC.

This clone has only one observation. This chain links TRBV19 with TRBJ2-1; 10 bases are shared with TRBD2. Germline lookup yields CDR1 LNHDA and CDR2 SQIVND (reference sequence). The CDR3 has 18 amino acids. The V gene end was trimmed by 7 bases and the J gene end by 2 bases; junction bases not matched to a gene: 14. CDR3 bases: TGTGCCAGTACCCCTAGTAGCGGGGGGCCCCGAGCCTACAATGAGCAGTTCTTC. Protein sequence: CASTPSSGGPRAYNEQFF.

This clone is a singleton in its sample. The rearrangement links TRBV28 to TRBJ2-1, with D perhaps TRBD1 (6 bases). This CDR3 has 15 amino acids. CDR1 and CDR2 (germline): MDHEN, SYDVKM. The V gene lost 7 bases and the J gene lost 0 bases, with 13 bases spanning the gap. CDR3 sequence reads: CASIPRGSSYNEQFF. The DNA for the CDR3 is TGTGCCAGCATACCCAGGGGCTCCTCCTACAATGAGCAGTTCTTC.

The chain combines TRBV5-1 with TRBJ2-7; 9 bases match TRBD1. Unmatched junction bases numbered 3, after V lost 0 bases and J lost 5 bases. Germline V lookup: CDR1 SGHRS, CDR2 YFSETQ. The CDR3 length is 14 residues. The CDR3, as DNA: TGCGCCAGCAGCTTGGGAACAGGGGGCGACGAGCAGTACTTC. Protein: CASSLGTGGDEQYF.

V gene TRBV4-3 combines with J gene TRBJ2-7, with TRBD2 matching 9 bases. This CDR3 has 17 residues. With 4 bases clipped from V and 4 bases from J, the junction kept 14 bases outside the gene matches. The V gene's germline CDR1 is LGHNA and CDR2 YSLEER. CDR3 protein: CASSRSSRAGGQYEQYF. DNA of the CDR3: TGCGCCAGCAGCCGAAGCTCAAGGGCGGGAGGGCAGTACGAGCAGTACTTC.

This rearrangement joins TRBV3-1 (or the pseudogene TRBV3-2) to TRBJ2-7; no firm D call. Looked up from germline, CDR1 is LGHDT and CDR2 is YNNKEL (reference sequence). This CDR3 comprises 13 residues. Deletions cut 1 base from V and 5 bases from J, with 9 bases between. Here the CDR3 reads CASSQGASHEQYF. DNA of the CDR3: TGTGCCAGCAGCCAAGGGGCAAGCCACGAGCAGTACTTC.

Relative to its sample, this clone is medium-sized. The chain is built from TRBV5-6 and TRBJ2-7, with 8 bases that match TRBD1. Germline assignment: CDR1 SGHDT and CDR2 YYEEEE. The ends lost 3 bases at V and 3 bases at J; junction bases unmatched: 8. CDR3 size: 15 residues. The CDR3 nucleotides are TGTGCCAGCAGCTCGTTGTACAGGGGGTTCTACGAGCAGTACTTC. Translation: CASSSLYRGFYEQYF. The full variable domain, its missing parts supplied by reference TRBV5-6 and TRBJ2-7, is DAGVTQSPTHLIKTRGQQVTLRCSPKSGHDTVSWYQQALGQGPQFIFQYYEEEERQRGNFPDRFSGHQFPNYSSELNVNALLLGDSALYLCASSSLYRGFYEQYFGPGTRLTVT.

This clone has just a few counts. The chain combines TRBV7-9 with TRBJ2-7; TRBD2 aligns across 8 bases. V lost 11 bases to trimming and J lost 4 bases; unmatched junction nucleotides: 13. The CDR3 has 14 amino acids. Germline CDR1 is SEHNR and CDR2 is FQNEAQ (reference sequence). CDR3 sequence: CASNIGTRLYEQYF. The CDR3 DNA follows: TGTGCCTCTAATATTGGGACTAGGTTGTACGAGCAGTACTTC.

This clone appeared a single time. The gene calls are TRBV12-3 or TRBV12-4 and TRBJ2-4; D gene ambiguous. This CDR3 comprises 13 residues. Trimming cost V 3 bases and J 11 bases, with 14 bases left between them. The CDR3 sequence is CASSLDPLGVQYF. The CDR3 nucleotides read TGTGCCAGCAGTTTGGATCCCCTTGGGGTTCAGTACTTC.

V and J are TRBV18 and TRBJ2-4; D is perhaps TRBD1 (7 bases). Trimming shortened V by 2 bases and J by 7 bases, and 15 bases separated the two germline ends. This CDR3 region has 15 residues. Per the germline V gene, CDR1 is KGHSH and CDR2 is LQKENI. The CDR3 nucleotides are TGTGCCAGCTCACCAGTGAGGTCAGGGGGGAACATTCAGTACTTC. As protein: CASSPVRSGGNIQYF.

This chain joins TRBV19 and TRBJ2-3, with 11 positions matching TRBD2. Losses at the gene ends were 4 bases for V and 5 bases for J; bases not matched to a gene: 2. The V gene's germline CDR1 is LNHDA and CDR2 SQIVND (reference sequence). The CDR3 is made up of 14 amino acids. The CDR3 DNA reads as TGTGCCAGTAGTACTAGCGGGGGGCAAGATACGCAGTATTTT. The encoded protein is CASSTSGGQDTQYF.

V and J are TRBV5-1 and TRBJ2-2, with unresolved D. Trimming cost V 0 bases and J 2 bases, with 8 bases left between them. From germline, CDR1 is SGHRS and CDR2 YFSETQ. CDR3 length: 15 amino acids. This CDR3 reads CASSLAWINTGELFF. CDR3 nucleotides: TGCGCCAGCAGCTTGGCTTGGATAAACACCGGGGAGCTGTTTTTT.

This chain links TRBV12-3 or TRBV12-4 with TRBJ1-6, with 8 bases lining up with TRBD1. V dropped 4 bases and J dropped 13; count of bases not matched to a gene: 6. This CDR3 spans 13 amino acids. CDR3 bases: TGTGCCAGCAGTTCCGACAGGGGTTTTCCCCTCCACTTT. Amino acids: CASSSDRGFPLHF.